The clone carrying this TCR beta chain showed up just a few times. Its cognate antigen is unknown. This sample was included in a study of T cells in Graves' hyperthyroidism and ophthalmopathy. Study observations and caveats: It was a median around 6 months before onset that the model predicted ophthalmopathy.

From RNA transcripts, TCR beta CDR3 regions were amplified. Using the HTBI primer set, a first-round RT-PCR was run on the TCR CDR3. MiXCR, applied by TCRdb to the multiplex PCR reads, yields one record per CDR3 protein. Altogether 600,000 or so distinct CDR3 sequences are present, just over 45% being singletons, with the ten largest covering approximately 8.2%. The hyperthyroidism was newly diagnosed and had lasted under 2 months; the patients were aged 18 to 65. Sequencing used peripheral blood or thyroid tissue (not recorded which). This sequence was found in a woman in her late teens or twenties with Graves' hyperthyroidism.

The CDR3 protein is CASFKQGRGTGELFF. The CDR3 DNA reads as TGTGCCAGCTTTAAACAGGGACGGGGCACCGGGGAGCTGTTTTTT. J is TRBJ2-2 and V is TRBV2; perhaps TRBD1 as D (6 bases). V was shortened by 8 bases and J by 4 bases, with 17 bases between the two germline ends. Germline assignment: CDR1 SNHLY and CDR2 FYNNEI. This CDR3 comprises 15 residues.